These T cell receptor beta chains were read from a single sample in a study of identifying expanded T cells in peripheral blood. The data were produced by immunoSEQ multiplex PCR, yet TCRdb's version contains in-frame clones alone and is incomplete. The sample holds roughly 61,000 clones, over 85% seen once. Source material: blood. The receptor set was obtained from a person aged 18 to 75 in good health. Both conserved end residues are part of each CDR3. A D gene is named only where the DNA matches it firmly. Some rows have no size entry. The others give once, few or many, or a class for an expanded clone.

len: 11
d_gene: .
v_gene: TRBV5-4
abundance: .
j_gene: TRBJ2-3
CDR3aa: CASSLKDTQYF
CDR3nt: TGTGCCAGCAGCCTCAAAGATACGCAGTATTTT

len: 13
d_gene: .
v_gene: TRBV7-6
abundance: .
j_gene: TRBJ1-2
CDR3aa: CASSLGQDYGYTF
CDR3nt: TGTGCCAGCAGCTTAGGACAGGACTATGGCTACACCTTC

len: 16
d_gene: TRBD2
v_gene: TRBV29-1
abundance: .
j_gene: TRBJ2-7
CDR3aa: CSVVGGAGEGPYEQYF
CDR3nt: TGCAGCGTTGTGGGCGGCGCGGGAGAAGGACCCTACGAGCAGTACTTC

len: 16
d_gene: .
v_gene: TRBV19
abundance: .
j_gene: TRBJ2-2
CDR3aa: CASSKRGGSNTGELFF
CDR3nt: TGTGCCAGTAGTAAGCGCGGGGGCTCGAACACCGGGGAGCTGTTTTTT

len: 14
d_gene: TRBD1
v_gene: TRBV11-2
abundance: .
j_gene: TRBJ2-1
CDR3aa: CASSRDRGGNEQFF
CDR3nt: TGTGCCAGCAGCCGGGACAGGGGTGGCAATGAGCAGTTCTTC

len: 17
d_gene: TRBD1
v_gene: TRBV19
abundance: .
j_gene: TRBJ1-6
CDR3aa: CASSLGQGARILSPLHF
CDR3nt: TGTGCCAGTAGTTTGGGACAGGGGGCGCGGATTCTGTCACCCCTCCACTTT

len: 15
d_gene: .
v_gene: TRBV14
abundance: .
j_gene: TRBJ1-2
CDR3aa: CASSSLEGVNYGYTF
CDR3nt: TGTGCCAGCAGCTCCCTAGAAGGGGTGAACTATGGCTACACCTTC

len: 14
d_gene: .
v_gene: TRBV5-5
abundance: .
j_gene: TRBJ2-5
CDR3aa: CASSLALGQETQYF
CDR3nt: TGTGCCAGCAGCTTGGCATTAGGACAAGAGACCCAGTACTTC

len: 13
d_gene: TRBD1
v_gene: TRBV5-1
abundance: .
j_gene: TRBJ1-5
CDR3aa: CASSRTGVQPQHF
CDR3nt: TGCGCCAGCAGCAGGACAGGGGTTCAGCCCCAGCATTTT

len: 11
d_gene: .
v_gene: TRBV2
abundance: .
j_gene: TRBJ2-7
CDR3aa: CASSWTYEQYF
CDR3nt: TGTGCCAGCAGTTGGACCTACGAGCAGTACTTC

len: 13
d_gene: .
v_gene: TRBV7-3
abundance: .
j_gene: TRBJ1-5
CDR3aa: CASSLSCPEPQHF
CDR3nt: TGTGCCAGCAGCTTAAGCTGCCCGGAGCCCCAGCATTTT

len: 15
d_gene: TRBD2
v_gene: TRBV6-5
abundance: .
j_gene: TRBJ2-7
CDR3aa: CASSYSEAGQYEQYF
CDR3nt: TGTGCCAGCAGTTACTCAGAAGCGGGGCAGTACGAGCAGTACTTC

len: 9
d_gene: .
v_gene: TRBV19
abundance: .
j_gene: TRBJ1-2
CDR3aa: CAAGYENTF
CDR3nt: TGTGCCGCGGGGTATGAAAACACCTTC

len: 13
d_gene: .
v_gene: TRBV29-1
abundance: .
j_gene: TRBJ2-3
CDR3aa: CSVRRGSTDTQYF
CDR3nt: TGCAGCGTTAGGAGGGGAAGCACAGATACGCAGTATTTT

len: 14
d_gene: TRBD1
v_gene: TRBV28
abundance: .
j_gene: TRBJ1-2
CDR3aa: CASRKGGREDGYTF
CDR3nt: TGTGCCAGCAGAAAAGGGGGCAGGGAGGATGGCTACACCTTC

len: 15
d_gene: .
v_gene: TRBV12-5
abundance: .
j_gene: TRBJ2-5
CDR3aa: CASAMGRTNQETQYF
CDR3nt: TGTGCTAGTGCCATGGGCCGTACAAACCAAGAGACCCAGTACTTC

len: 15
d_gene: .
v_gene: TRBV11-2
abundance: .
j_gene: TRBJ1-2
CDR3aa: CASSLGSGSGYGYTF
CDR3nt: TGTGCCAGCAGCTTAGGATCAGGGTCGGGATATGGCTACACCTTC

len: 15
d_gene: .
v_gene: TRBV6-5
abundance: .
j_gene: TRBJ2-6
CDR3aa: CASSRQFSGANVLTF
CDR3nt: TGTGCCAGCAGTCGACAGTTCTCTGGGGCCAACGTCCTGACTTTC

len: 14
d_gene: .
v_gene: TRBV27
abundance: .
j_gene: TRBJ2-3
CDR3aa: CASSRLEGSDTQYF
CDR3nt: TGTGCCAGCAGTCGCTTGGAGGGGTCAGATACGCAGTATTTT

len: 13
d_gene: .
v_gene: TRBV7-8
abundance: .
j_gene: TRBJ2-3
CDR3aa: CASSRQGTDTQYF
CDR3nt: TGTGCCAGCAGCCGACAAGGCACAGATACGCAGTATTTT

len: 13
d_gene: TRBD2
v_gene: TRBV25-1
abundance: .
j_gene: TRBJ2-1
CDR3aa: CASRSSGYNEQFF
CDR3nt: TGTGCCAGCAGGTCTAGCGGTTACAATGAGCAGTTCTTC

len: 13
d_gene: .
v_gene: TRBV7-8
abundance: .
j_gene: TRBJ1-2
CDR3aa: CASSLEETYGYTF
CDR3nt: TGTGCCAGCAGCTTGGAGGAAACCTATGGCTACACCTTC

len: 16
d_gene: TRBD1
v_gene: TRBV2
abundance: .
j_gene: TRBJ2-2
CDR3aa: CASSDRGQGMVGELFF
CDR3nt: TGTGCCAGCAGTGACCGCGGACAGGGGATGGTCGGGGAGCTGTTTTTT

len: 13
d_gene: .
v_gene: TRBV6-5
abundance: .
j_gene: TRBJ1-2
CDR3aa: CASRLLSRNGYTF
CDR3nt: TGTGCCAGCAGGTTACTAAGTCGGAATGGCTACACCTTC

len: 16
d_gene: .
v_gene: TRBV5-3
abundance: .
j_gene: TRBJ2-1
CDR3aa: CARSLVTSLPLSEQFF
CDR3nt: TGTGCCAGAAGCTTGGTTACTAGTTTACCACTCAGTGAGCAGTTCTTC

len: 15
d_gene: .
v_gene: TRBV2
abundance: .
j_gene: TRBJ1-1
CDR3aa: CASSVSRRGRTEAFF
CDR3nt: TGTGCCAGCAGTGTGTCTCGTCGGGGGAGGACTGAAGCTTTCTTT

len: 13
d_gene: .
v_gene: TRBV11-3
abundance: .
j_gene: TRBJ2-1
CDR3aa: CASSFLRYNEQFF
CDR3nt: TGTGCCAGCAGCTTTTTGCGTTACAATGAGCAGTTCTTC

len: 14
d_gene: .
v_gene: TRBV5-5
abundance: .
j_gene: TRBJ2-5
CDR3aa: CASSWGGGRVTQYF
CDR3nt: TGTGCCAGCAGCTGGGGAGGGGGGCGCGTGACCCAGTACTTC

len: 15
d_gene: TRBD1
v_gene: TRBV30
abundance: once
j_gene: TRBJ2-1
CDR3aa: CAWSARDRAPNEQFF
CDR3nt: TGTGCCTGGAGTGCCCGGGACAGGGCTCCCAATGAGCAGTTCTTC

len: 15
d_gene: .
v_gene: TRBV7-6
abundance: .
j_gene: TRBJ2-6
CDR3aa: CASSATRAGANVLTF
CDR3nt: TGTGCCAGCAGTGCAACTAGAGCTGGGGCCAACGTCCTGACTTTC

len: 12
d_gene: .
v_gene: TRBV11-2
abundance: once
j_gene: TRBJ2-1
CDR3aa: CASSLERGEQFF
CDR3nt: TGTGCCAGCAGCTTAGAGCGGGGAGAGCAGTTCTTC

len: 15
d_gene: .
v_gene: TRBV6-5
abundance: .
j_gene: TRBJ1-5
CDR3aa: CASSQDSGGGQPQHF
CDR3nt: TGTGCCAGCAGCCAAGACTCGGGAGGCGGACAGCCCCAGCATTTT

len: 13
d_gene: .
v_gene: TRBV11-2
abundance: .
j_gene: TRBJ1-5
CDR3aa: CASSLAGNQPQHF
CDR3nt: TGTGCCAGCAGCTTAGCAGGCAATCAGCCCCAGCATTTT

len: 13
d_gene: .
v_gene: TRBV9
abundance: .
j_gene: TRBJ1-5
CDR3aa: CASSGGGNQPQHF
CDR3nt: TGTGCCAGCAGCGGTGGCGGCAATCAGCCCCAGCATTTT

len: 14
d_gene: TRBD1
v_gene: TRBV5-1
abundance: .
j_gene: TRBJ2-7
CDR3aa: CASSQGQHFYEQYF
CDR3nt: TGCGCCAGCAGCCAGGGACAGCACTTCTACGAGCAGTACTTC

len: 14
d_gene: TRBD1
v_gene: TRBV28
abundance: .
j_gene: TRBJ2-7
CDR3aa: CASSGDRGVYEQYF
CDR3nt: TGTGCCAGCAGCGGGGACAGGGGGGTCTACGAGCAGTACTTC

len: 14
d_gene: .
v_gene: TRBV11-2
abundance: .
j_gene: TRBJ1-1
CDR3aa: CASSRRDGRRGAFF
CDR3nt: TGTGCCAGCAGCCGCCGGGACGGCCGAAGGGGGGCTTTCTTT

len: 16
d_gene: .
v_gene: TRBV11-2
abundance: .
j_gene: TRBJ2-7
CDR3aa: CASSLVAKTDIYEQYF
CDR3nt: TGTGCCAGCAGCTTAGTGGCCAAGACAGACATCTACGAGCAGTACTTC

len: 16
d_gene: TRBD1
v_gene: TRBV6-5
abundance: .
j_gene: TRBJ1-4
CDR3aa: CASSYSGGTGSEKLFF
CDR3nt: TGTGCCAGCAGTTACTCAGGCGGGACAGGGAGTGAAAAACTGTTTTTT

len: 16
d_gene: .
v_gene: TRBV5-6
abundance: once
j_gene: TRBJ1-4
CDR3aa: CASSSYWASTNEKLFF
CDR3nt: TGTGCCAGCAGTTCCTATTGGGCCTCAACTAATGAAAAACTGTTTTTT

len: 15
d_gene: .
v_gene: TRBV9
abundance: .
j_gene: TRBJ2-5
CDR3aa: CASSVGSRAQETQYF
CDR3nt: TGTGCCAGCAGCGTAGGGTCCAGGGCCCAGGAGACCCAGTACTTC

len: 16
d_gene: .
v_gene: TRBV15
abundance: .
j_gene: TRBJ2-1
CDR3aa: CATSREGGGAYNEQFF
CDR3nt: TGTGCCACCAGCAGAGAGGGAGGGGGGGCTTACAATGAGCAGTTCTTC

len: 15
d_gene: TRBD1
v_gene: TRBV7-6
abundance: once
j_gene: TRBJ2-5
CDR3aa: CASSPRPGQQETQYF
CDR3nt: TGTGCCAGCAGCCCCCGACCGGGACAGCAAGAGACCCAGTACTTC

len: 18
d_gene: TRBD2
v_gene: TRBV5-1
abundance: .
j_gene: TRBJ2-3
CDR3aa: CASSLGTSGTTSTDTQYF
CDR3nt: TGCGCCAGCAGCTTGGGAACTAGCGGGACCACTAGCACAGATACGCAGTATTTT

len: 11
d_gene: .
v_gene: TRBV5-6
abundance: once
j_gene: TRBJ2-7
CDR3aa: CASSSSYEQYF
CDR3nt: TGTGCCAGCAGCTCATCCTACGAGCAGTACTTC

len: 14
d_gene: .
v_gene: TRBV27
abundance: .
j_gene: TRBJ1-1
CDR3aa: CASSLSVGNTEAFF
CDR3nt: TGTGCCAGCAGTTTAAGTGTCGGCAACACTGAAGCTTTCTTT

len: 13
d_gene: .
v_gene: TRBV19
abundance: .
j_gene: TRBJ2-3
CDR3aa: CASSIPRLDTQYF
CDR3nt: TGTGCCAGTAGTATTCCCCGTTTGGATACGCAGTATTTT

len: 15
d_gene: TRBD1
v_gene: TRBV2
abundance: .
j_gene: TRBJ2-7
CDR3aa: CASREFRDRGYEQYF
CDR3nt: TGTGCCAGCAGGGAGTTCCGGGACAGGGGCTACGAGCAGTACTTC

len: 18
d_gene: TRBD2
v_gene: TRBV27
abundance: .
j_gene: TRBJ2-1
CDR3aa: CASSLFRGRASGFGEQFF
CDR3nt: TGTGCCAGCAGTTTATTTCGGGGTAGGGCTAGCGGCTTTGGAGAGCAGTTCTTC

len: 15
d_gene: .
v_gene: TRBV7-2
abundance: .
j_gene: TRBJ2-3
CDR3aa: CASRRRSDGTDTQYF
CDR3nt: TGTGCCAGCAGAAGACGGTCCGACGGCACAGATACGCAGTATTTT

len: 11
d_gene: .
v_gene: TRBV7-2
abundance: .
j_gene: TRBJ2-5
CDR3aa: CASSFGETQYF
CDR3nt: TGTGCCAGCAGCTTCGGGGAGACCCAGTACTTC

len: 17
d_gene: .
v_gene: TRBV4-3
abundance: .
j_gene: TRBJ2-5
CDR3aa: CASSQDLASSGQETQYF
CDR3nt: TGCGCCAGCAGCCAAGATCTAGCGAGTAGCGGACAAGAGACCCAGTACTTC